This T cell receptor beta chain is from a study of CD8 T cells in ankylosing spondylitis. MiXCR was run by TCRdb on the 5' RACE reads, yielding one entry per CDR3 protein. The table includes 150,000 to 200,000 distinct CDR3 sequences, about a third detected once. The J segment lost 0 bases and the V segment lost 4 bases, leaving 6 bases of the junction unmatched. Germline CDR1 MNHEY, CDR2 SVGAGI. This CDR3 contains 15 residues. The rearrangement links TRBV6-5 to TRBJ2-7, with TRBD1 matching over 7 bases. The sequence came from a male donor with ankylosing spondylitis. The source material was synovial fluid, either unsorted or a sorted T cell fraction (not recorded which). As DNA, the CDR3 is TGTGCCAGCAGTTCCGGGACAGTAAGCTCCTACGAGCAGTACTTC. Amino acids: CASSSGTVSSYEQYF.